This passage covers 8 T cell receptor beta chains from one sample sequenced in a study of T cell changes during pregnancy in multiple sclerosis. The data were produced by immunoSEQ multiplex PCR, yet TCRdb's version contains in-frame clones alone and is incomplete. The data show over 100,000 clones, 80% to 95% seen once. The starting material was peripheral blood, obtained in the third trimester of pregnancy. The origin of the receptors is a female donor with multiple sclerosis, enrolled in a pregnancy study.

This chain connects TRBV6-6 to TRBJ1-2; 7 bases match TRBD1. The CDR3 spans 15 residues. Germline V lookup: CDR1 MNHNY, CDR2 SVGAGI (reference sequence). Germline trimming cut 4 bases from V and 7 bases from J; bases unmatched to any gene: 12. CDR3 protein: CASSSEGAIASGYTF. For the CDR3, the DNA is TGTGCCAGCAGTTCCGAGGGGGCAATAGCGAGTGGCTACACCTTC.

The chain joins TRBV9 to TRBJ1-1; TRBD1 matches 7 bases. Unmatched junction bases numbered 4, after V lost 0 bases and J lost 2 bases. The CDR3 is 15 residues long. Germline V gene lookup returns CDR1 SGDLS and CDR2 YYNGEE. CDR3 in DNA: TGTGCCAGCAGCGTAGGGGACAGACGAAACACTGAAGCTTTCTTT. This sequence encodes CASSVGDRRNTEAFF.

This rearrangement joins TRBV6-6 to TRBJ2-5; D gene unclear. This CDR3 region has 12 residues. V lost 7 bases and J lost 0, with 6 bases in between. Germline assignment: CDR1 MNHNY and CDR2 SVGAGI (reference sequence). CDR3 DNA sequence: TGTGCCAGCACAGACAACCAAGAGACCCAGTACTTC. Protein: CASTDNQETQYF.

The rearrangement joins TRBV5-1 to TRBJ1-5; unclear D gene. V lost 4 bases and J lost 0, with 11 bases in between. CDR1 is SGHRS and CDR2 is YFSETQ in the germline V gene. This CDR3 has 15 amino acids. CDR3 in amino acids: CASSPSGYSNQPQHF. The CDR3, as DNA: TGCGCCAGCAGCCCAAGCGGCTATAGCAATCAGCCCCAGCATTTT.

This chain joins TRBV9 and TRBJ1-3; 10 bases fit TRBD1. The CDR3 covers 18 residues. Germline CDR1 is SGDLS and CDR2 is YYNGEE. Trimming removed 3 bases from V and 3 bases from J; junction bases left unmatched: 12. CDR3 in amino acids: CASSAYHPGQGIGNTIYF. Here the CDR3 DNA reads TGTGCCAGCAGCGCATATCACCCGGGACAGGGGATTGGAAACACCATATATTTT.

The CDR3 DNA reads TGTGCCAGCAGCACCTCGAGGGGGAGTCAGCCCCAGCATTTT. Translated, it gives CASSTSRGSQPQHF. The gene calls are TRBV28 and TRBJ1-5; maybe TRBD1 (6 bases). The CDR3 sequence is 14 residues long. The germline V gene has CDR1 MDHEN and CDR2 SYDVKM. Between the trimmed V and J ends, which lost 6 bases and 6 bases, there was a span of 15 bases.

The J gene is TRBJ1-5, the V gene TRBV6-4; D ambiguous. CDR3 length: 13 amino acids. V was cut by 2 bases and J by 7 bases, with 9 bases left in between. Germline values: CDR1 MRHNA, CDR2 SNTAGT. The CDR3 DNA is TGTGCCAGCAGTGACAGGGAGAGGCAGCCCCAGCATTTT. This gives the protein CASSDRERQPQHF.

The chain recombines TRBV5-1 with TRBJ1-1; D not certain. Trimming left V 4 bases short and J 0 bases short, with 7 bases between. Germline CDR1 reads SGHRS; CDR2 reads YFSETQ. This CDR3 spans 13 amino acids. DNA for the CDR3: TGCGCCAGCAGCAAGACACTGAACACTGAAGCTTTCTTT. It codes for CASSKTLNTEAFF. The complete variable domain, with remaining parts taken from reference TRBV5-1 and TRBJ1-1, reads KAGVTQTPRYLIKTRGQQVTLSCSPISGHRSVSWYQQTPGQGLQFLFEYFSETQRNKGNFPGRFSGRQFSNSRSEMNVSTLELGDSALYLCASSKTLNTEAFFGQGTRLTVV.